The clone carrying this T cell receptor beta chain was recorded many times. Its specificity is unknown. The data are from a study of T cell repertoires in cytomegalovirus infection. TCRdb passed the reads through MiXCR, listing each CDR3 protein once. This sample has some 940,000 distinct CDR3 sequences, with 31% found just once. This TCR derives from a human donor in good health (CMV status not recorded). Some clones in this sample may be carry-over from other donors' samples. This specimen consisted of cultured CD8+ T cells from PBMCs, obtained from culture after CMV antigen stimulation.

The CDR3: CASSGPSQGSYEQYV. In nucleotides, the CDR3 is TGTGCCAGCAGCGGTCCCTCGCAGGGTTCCTACGAGCAGTACGTC. The V gene is TRBV7-8, the J gene TRBJ2-7; a weak D match, TRBD1 (5 bases). The ends were cut back, 5 bases at V and 1 base at J, with 15 bases in the middle. Germline V lookup: CDR1 SGHVS, CDR2 FQNEAQ. This CDR3 has 15 residues.